The TCR beta chain described here comes from a study of cytomegalovirus exposure and HLA in healthy donors. Background on the study: Membership in the Caucasian-associated ancestry cluster was found for around 85% of almost 400 genotyped donors. Findings of the study overall: Highly shared variants forming one cluster were likely a sequencing artifact.

The PCR was carried out with 60 Vbeta primers and 13 Jbeta primers. The assay was immunoSEQ multiplex PCR, and TCRdb's table has in-frame clones only and misses some. The table has roughly 180,000 clones, roughly 85% seen once; the top ten hold more than 13%. In regard to this clone: Its antigen is not identified.

The CDR3 is made up of 14 amino acids. CDR1 SGHDN and CDR2 FVKESK come from the germline V gene. The germline V and J ends were trimmed by 5 bases and 0 bases, with 10 bases remaining between them. The chain uses TRBV14 and TRBJ2-5; D is unresolved. The receptor was derived from a middle-aged man in good health and CMV-seropositive. Sequenced sample: PBMCs. The DNA for the CDR3 is TGTGCCAGCAGCTCCCCCGTATACCAAGAGACCCAGTACTTC. This gives the protein CASSSPVYQETQYF.